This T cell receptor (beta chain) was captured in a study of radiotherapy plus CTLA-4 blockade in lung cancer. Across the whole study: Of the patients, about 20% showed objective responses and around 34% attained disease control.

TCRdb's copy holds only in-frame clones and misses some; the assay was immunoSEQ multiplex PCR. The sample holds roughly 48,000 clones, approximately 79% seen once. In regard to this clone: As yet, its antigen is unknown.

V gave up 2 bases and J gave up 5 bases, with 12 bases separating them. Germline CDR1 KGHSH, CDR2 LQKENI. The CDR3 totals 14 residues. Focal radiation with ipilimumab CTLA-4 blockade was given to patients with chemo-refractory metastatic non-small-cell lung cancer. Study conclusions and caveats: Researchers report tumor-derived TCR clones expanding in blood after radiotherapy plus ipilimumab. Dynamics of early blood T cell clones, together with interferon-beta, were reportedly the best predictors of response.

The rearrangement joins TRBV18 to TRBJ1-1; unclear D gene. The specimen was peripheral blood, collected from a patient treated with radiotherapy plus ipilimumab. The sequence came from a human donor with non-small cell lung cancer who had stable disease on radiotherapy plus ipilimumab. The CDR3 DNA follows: TGTGCCAGCTCACCATGGGCGGATGGGACTGAAGCTTTCTTT. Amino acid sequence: CASSPWADGTEAFF.